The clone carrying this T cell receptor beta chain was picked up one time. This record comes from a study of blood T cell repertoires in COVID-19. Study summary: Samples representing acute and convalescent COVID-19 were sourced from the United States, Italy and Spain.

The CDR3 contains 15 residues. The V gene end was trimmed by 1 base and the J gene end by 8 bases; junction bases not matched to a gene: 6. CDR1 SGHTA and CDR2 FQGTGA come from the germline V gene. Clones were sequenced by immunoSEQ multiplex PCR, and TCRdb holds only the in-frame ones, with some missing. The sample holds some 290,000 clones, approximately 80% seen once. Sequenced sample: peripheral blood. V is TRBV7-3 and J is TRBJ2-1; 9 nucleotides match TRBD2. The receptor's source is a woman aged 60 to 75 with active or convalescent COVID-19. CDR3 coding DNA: TGTGCCAGCAGCTTAAACCCTAGCGGGGTCGATGAGCAGTTCTTC. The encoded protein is CASSLNPSGVDEQFF.